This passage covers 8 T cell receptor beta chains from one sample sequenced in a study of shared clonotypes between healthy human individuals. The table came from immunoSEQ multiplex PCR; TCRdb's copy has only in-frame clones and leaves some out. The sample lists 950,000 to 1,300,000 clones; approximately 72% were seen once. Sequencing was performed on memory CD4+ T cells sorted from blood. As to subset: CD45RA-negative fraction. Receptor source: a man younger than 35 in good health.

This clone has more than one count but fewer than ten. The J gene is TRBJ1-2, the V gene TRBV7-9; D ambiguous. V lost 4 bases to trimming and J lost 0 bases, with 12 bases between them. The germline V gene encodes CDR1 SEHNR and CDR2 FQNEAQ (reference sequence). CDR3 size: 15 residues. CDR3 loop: CASSSIAGSNYGYTF. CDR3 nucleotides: TGTGCCAGCAGCTCAATCGCGGGGTCTAACTATGGCTACACCTTC.

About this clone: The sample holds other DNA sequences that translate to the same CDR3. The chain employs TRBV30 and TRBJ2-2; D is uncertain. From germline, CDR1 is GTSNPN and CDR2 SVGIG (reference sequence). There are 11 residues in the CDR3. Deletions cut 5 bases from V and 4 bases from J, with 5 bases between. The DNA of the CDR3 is TGTGCCTGGGGACCCACCGGGGAGCTGTTTTTT. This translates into CAWGPTGELFF.

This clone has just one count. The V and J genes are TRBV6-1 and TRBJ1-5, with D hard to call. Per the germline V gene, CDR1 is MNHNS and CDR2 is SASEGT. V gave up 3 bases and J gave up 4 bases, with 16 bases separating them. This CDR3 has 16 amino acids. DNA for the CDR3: TGTGCCAGCAGTGACGAGGAGAGCTACTTGAATCAGCCCCAGCATTTT. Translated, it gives CASSDEESYLNQPQHF.

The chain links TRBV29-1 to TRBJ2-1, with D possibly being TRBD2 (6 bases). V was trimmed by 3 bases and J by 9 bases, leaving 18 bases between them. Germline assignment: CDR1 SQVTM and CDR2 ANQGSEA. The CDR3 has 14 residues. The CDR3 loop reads CSVDLVAGLAEQFF. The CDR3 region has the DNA TGCAGCGTTGATCTGGTCGCGGGGCTAGCTGAGCAGTTCTTC.

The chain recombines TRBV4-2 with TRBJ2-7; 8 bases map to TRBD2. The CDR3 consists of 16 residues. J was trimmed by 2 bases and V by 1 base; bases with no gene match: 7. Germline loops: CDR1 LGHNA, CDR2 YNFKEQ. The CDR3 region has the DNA TGTGCCAGCAGCCAAGTCGGCCGGGGGGGCACCTACGAGCAGTACTTC. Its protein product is CASSQVGRGGTYEQYF.

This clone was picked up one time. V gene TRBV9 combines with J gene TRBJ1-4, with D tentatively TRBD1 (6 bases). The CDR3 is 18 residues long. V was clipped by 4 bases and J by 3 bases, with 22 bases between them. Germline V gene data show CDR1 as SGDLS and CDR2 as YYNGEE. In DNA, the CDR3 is TGTGCCAGCAGCCTCCCCCTAGGGGGGGATGAAGCTAATGAAAAACTGTTTTTT. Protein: CASSLPLGGDEANEKLFF.

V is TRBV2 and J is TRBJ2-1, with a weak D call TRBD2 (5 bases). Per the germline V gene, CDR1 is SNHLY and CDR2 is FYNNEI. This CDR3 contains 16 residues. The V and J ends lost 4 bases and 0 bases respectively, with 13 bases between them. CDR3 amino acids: CASSGIGVSSYNEQFF. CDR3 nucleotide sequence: TGTGCCAGCAGTGGTATCGGGGTCAGCTCCTACAATGAGCAGTTCTTC.

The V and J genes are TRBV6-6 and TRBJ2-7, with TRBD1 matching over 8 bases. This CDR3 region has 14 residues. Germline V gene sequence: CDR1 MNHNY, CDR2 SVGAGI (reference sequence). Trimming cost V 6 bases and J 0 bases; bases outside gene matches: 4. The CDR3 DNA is TGTGCCAGCAGACGGACAGGGCCCTCCTACGAGCAGTACTTC. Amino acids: CASRRTGPSYEQYF.